This T cell receptor beta chain was captured by sequencing in a study of blood T cell repertoires in COVID-19. Assay: immunoSEQ multiplex PCR; the TCRdb copy retains only in-frame clones and omits some. Here the sample spans 100,000 or so clones, roughly four fifths being singletons. This clone was recorded a few times. CDR1 MNHEY and CDR2 SVGEGT come from the germline V gene. Trimming took 4 bases from V and 2 from J; bases not matched to a gene: 8. This CDR3 region has 17 residues. The specimen was peripheral blood. V is TRBV6-2 or TRBV6-3 and J is TRBJ1-5, with 10 bases fitting TRBD1. The receptor comes from a woman in her 70s with acute or convalescent COVID-19. The CDR3 reads CASSFRDRGVGNQPQHF. In DNA, the CDR3 is TGTGCCAGCAGTTTCCGGGACAGGGGAGTGGGCAATCAGCCCCAGCATTTT.